The 16 T cell receptor beta chains reported below all come from one sample, sequenced in a study of cytomegalovirus exposure and HLA in healthy donors. Primers: 60 Vbeta forward and 13 Jbeta reverse. Here immunoSEQ multiplex PCR was the method, and the copy in TCRdb shows in-frame clones only, minus some. Of some 150,000 clones detected, around 81% appear once; the ten largest clones hold roughly 2.8%. The sequenced material came from PBMCs. These receptors were obtained from a male donor in good health and CMV-seronegative.

This chain's CDR3 is CAWRRDPTRVLLDGYTF. For the CDR3, the DNA is TGTGCCTGGAGACGAGATCCTACGAGGGTACTTTTGGATGGCTACACCTTC. This chain uses TRBV30 with TRBJ1-2; D is ambiguous. CDR3 length equals 17 residues. CDR1 is GTSNPN, CDR2 SVGIG, per germline (reference sequence). Trimming left V 3 bases short and J 6 bases short, with 26 bases between. Combining the CDR3 with reference TRBV30 and TRBJ1-2 gives the whole variable domain SQTIHQWPATLVQPVGSPLSLECTVEGTSNPNLYWYRQAAGRGLQLLFYSVGIGQISSEVPQNLSASRPQDRQFILSSKKLLLSDSGFYLCAWRRDPTRVLLDGYTFGSGTRLTVV.

This chain connects TRBV10-2 to TRBJ1-5; 9 bases map to TRBD1. CDR3 length: 14 residues. The trim removed 5 bases at V and 4 bases at J, leaving 3 bases unmatched. CDR1 is WSHSY and CDR2 is SAAADI in the germline V gene. The CDR3 loop is CASSWDRENQPQHF. CDR3 nucleotide sequence: TGCGCCAGCAGTTGGGACAGGGAAAATCAGCCCCAGCATTTT.

This clone was counted once. CDR3 bases: TGTGCCAGCAGTGAAGGACAGGGGAACACTGAAGCTTTCTTT. This codes for CASSEGQGNTEAFF. The J gene is TRBJ1-1, the V gene TRBV2; 7 bases line up with TRBD1. The germline V gene encodes CDR1 SNHLY and CDR2 FYNNEI. With 1 base clipped from V and 1 base from J, the junction kept 0 bases outside the gene matches. CDR3 length equals 14 residues.

The rearrangement joins TRBV6-1 to TRBJ2-7; 7 bases are shared with TRBD2. V shed 11 bases, J shed 6 bases, and the junction held 13 bases outside the gene matches. The CDR3 length is 13 residues. Per germline, CDR1 MNHNS and CDR2 SASEGT. CDR3 loop: CAGGVGNSVEQYF. DNA of the CDR3: TGTGCCGGGGGGGTGGGAAATTCAGTCGAGCAGTACTTC.

The J gene is TRBJ2-7, the V gene TRBV28, with TRBD1 matching over 7 bases. V trimming: 5 bases; J trimming: 0 bases; junction bases outside the gene matches: 7. The V gene's germline CDR1 is MDHEN and CDR2 SYDVKM. The CDR3 consists of 15 residues. The CDR3 nucleotides are TGTGCCAGCAGTCTCGACAGGGACGTCTCCTACGAGCAGTACTTC. It is translated as CASSLDRDVSYEQYF.

Points on this clone: Other DNA sequences in the same sample also yield this CDR3. The rearrangement uses TRBV5-6 and TRBJ2-3; 9 bases line up with TRBD1. This CDR3 contains 15 residues. Germline CDR1 reads SGHDT; CDR2 reads YYEEEE. Trimming at V came to 4 bases and at J to 3 bases, leaving 6 bases not matched to a gene. The CDR3 sequence is CASSLPGQGTDTQYF. Here the CDR3 DNA reads TGTGCCAGCAGCCTCCCGGGACAGGGAACAGATACGCAGTATTTT.

The chain uses TRBV4-1 and TRBJ1-2; D is undetermined. The CDR3 runs to 15 residues. Germline CDR1 and CDR2: MGHRA and YSYEKL. V was shortened by 4 bases and J by 8 bases, with 20 bases between the two germline ends. CDR3 in amino acids: CASSRTLSNTVGYTF. DNA of the CDR3: TGCGCCAGCAGCCGCACACTATCTAATACCGTAGGCTACACCTTC.

The V gene is TRBV7-6, the J gene TRBJ2-5; 8 bases line up with TRBD1. With V trimmed by 5 bases and J by 1 base, 3 bases remained unmatched. From germline, CDR1 is SGHVS and CDR2 FNYEAQ. The CDR3 has 14 residues. CDR3: CASSPDRAQETQYF. DNA for the CDR3: TGTGCCAGCAGCCCGGACAGGGCCCAAGAGACCCAGTACTTC.

This chain joins TRBV19 and TRBJ1-5; D call uncertain. The germline V gene encodes CDR1 LNHDA and CDR2 SQIVND (reference sequence). CDR3 length: 15 amino acids. V was shortened by 3 bases and J by 1 base, with 10 bases between the two germline ends. This CDR3 is CASSMWASSNQPQHF. DNA of the CDR3: TGTGCCAGTAGTATGTGGGCCAGCAGCAATCAGCCCCAGCATTTT.

The V call is TRBV7-9, the J call TRBJ2-1; 8 bases agree with TRBD1. V lost 1 base and J lost 7; bases outside the gene matches: 9. The germline CDR1 and CDR2 sequences are SEHNR and FQNEAQ (reference sequence). The length of the CDR3 is 16 residues. Here the CDR3 DNA reads TGTGCCAGCAGCTTAGTAAGGCAGGGGGCTAGGAATGAGCAGTTCTTC. Amino acid sequence: CASSLVRQGARNEQFF.

V and J are TRBV7-9 and TRBJ2-2; TRBD2 matches at 10 bases. This CDR3 is built from 17 residues. V gave up 2 bases and J gave up 4 bases; unmatched junction bases: 7. Germline CDR1 SEHNR, CDR2 FQNEAQ (reference sequence). The CDR3: CASSLKLAGESTGELFF. DNA of the CDR3: TGTGCCAGCAGCTTAAAGCTAGCGGGAGAGAGCACCGGGGAGCTGTTTTTT.

This clone was seen more than once but under ten times. This rearrangement joins TRBV10-1 to TRBJ2-3, with D possibly matching TRBD1 (6 bases). Trimming stripped 5 bases from V and 6 bases from J, with 15 bases between. The CDR3 covers 14 residues. Per germline, CDR1 WNHNN and CDR2 SYGVQD (reference sequence). DNA for the CDR3: TGCGCCAGCAGTCCGCTGGGGGCGATTGATACGCAGTATTTT. This translates into CASSPLGAIDTQYF.

CDR3 sequence (DNA): TGTGCCAGCAGCGCCGGGACAGGGGGCCCTAACTCCTATGGCTACACCTTC. Amino acids: CASSAGTGGPNSYGYTF. The chain recombines TRBV6-4 with TRBJ1-2, with TRBD1 matching 12 bases. The CDR3 spans 17 residues. J lost 4 bases, V lost 6 bases, and 12 bases had no gene match. Germline loops: CDR1 MRHNA, CDR2 SNTAGT.

This chain joins TRBV4-2 and TRBJ1-4, with D unresolved. Trimming left V 4 bases short and J 6 bases short, with 18 bases between. The CDR3 is 16 residues long. CDR1 LGHNA and CDR2 YNFKEQ come from the germline V gene. This CDR3 is CASSRKSGLLDEKLFF. The CDR3 DNA reads as TGTGCCAGCAGCCGAAAATCTGGACTGCTGGATGAAAAACTGTTTTTT.

The chain joins TRBV18 to TRBJ2-7, with TRBD1 identical over 10 bases. Germline V gives CDR1 KGHSH, CDR2 LQKENI. The CDR3 is 14 amino acids. Trimming removed 5 bases from V and 1 base from J; junction bases left unmatched: 2. CDR3 bases: TGTGCCAGCTCATCGGGACAGGGGTCCTACGAGCAGTACTTC. Residues: CASSSGQGSYEQYF.

The rearrangement joins TRBV9 to TRBJ2-7; 11 nucleotides match TRBD2. With V trimmed by 0 bases and J by 9 bases, 5 bases remained unmatched. The CDR3 spans 14 residues. Per the germline V gene, CDR1 is SGDLS and CDR2 is YYNGEE. The CDR3 reads CASSVETSGAPQYF. The CDR3 DNA is TGTGCCAGCAGCGTAGAGACTAGCGGGGCCCCGCAGTACTTC.